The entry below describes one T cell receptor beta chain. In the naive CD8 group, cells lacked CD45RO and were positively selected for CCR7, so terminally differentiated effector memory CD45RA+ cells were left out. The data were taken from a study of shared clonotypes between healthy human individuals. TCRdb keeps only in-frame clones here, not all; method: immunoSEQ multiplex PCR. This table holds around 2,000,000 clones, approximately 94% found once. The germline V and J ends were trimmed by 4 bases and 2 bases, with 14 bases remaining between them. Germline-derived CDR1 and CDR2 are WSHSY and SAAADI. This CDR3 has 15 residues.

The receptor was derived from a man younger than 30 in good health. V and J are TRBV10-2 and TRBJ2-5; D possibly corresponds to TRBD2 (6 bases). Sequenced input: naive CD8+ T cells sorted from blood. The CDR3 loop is CASSVIYSGQETQYF. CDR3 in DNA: TGCGCCAGCAGTGTTATTTATAGCGGACAAGAGACCCAGTACTTC.